The T cell receptor (beta chain) under discussion was sequenced for a study of cytomegalovirus exposure and HLA in healthy donors. A multiplex PCR was run with 60 Vbeta primers and 13 Jbeta primers. Generated by immunoSEQ multiplex PCR, the TCRdb table keeps only in-frame clones and is missing some. The repertoire includes some 160,000 clones, 60% to 80% of them detected once, and 1.4% sits in the top ten. CDR3 length: 14 amino acids. Trimming shortened V by 5 bases and J by 6 bases, and 17 bases separated the two germline ends. Per germline, CDR1 MNHEY and CDR2 SMNVEV (reference sequence). V gene TRBV27 combines with J gene TRBJ2-7; perhaps TRBD2 as D (7 bases). Sequenced: PBMCs. This sequence originates from a male donor in good health and CMV-seronegative. The CDR3 DNA follows: TGTGCCAGCAGTGGAGCATCGGGGGGCTTCGAGCAGTACTTC. Translated, it gives CASSGASGGFEQYF.